This TCR beta chain was sequenced in a study of blood T cell repertoires in COVID-19 (dated by TCRdb to 2018 to 2021). About the full investigation: Samples from collaborators originated in the United States, Italy and Spain and spanned both the acute and convalescent phases of COVID-19. The prospective study material was composed of cDNA or gDNA derived from T cells, B-cell-depleted T cells, or PBMCs. Subjects who had been exposed to COVID-19, were actively infected with it, or had recovered from it provided the deeply sampled blood TCRbeta repertoires that made up the dataset. The repertoires were released in a freely available public database meant as a resource for research on the immune response to SARS-CoV-2. The samples were drawn from the first 160 participants of the ongoing ImmuneRACE study and from 950 to 1,500 subjects provided by 6 global collaborators. A de-identified subject ID, COVID-19 status, age in years and sex were almost always included in the sample metadata. HLA class I and class II types, where available, came from metadata supplied by the sample provider rather than from assay-based typing.

Concerning this clone: It lacks a known antigen. Base quality data are lacking; no much larger clone is found one base away.

Per the germline V gene (reference sequence), MNHEY is the CDR1 and SMNVEV is the CDR2. V is pared back by 5 bases and J by 10 bases, with 18 bases lying between the germline termini. The CDR3 goes from the cysteine to the phenylalanine over 15 residues. Of the read, only the CDR3 DNA is kept; its 45 bases are in frame from base 1. TCRbeta CDR3 regions were amplified from genomic DNA using the immunoSEQ Assay, a bias-controlled multiplex PCR. The authors' pipeline ran thus. Within the assay, amplification of reference gene primers was used to estimate how many nucleated cells each sample contained. To quantify the absolute abundance of each unique TCRbeta CDR3 rearrangement, sequence reads were collapsed and filtered. Productive Simpson clonality was computed per sample as the square root of Simpson's diversity index over productive rearrangements. The immuneACCESS repertoire file appears here via TCRdb, limited to in-frame rearrangements. These files lack a portion of the clones; in checked studies, under half of the deficit traces to unresolved V genes, and the cause of the others is not known. From that table come the V and J calls and clone size; the DNA was used to work out D and trimming. The sample table holds roughly 87,000 clones, of which roughly 82% were seen once. The ten largest make up roughly 8% of the sample.

Findings and caveats that apply to the study as a whole: The quantity of clinical and demographic metadata differed by source and by participant and was supplied without curation.

Whole blood was collected in K2EDTA tubes by collaborating institutions according to the institutions' own protocols. For TCRbeta analysis, collaborators shipped samples as frozen whole blood, isolated PBMCs, or DNA extracted from either of those sample types. The sample was peripheral blood. This receptor chain uses TRBV27 and TRBJ1-6, and the D gene may be TRBD1, 6 bases matching. The clonotype originates from a man aged 50 to 60 with active COVID-19. This receptor has the CDR3 CASSGRGTADSPLHF. The nucleotide sequence is TGTGCCAGCAGTGGGAGGGGGACTGCCGACTCACCCCTCCACTTT.